The subject of this entry is one T cell receptor beta chain. These data belong to a study of shared clonotypes between healthy human individuals. Repertoires were generated with immunoSEQ multiplex PCR, while TCRdb's copy carries only in-frame clones and drops some. The sample gives some 630,000 clones, approximately 75% of which show up once; approximately 1.8% is in the top ten. V was pared by 2 bases and J by 0 bases, with 5 bases between. CDR1 and CDR2 (germline): MNHEY, SVGAGI. The CDR3 contains 13 residues. The genes are TRBV6-5 and TRBJ2-7, with D hard to call. The TCR comes from a woman between 25 and 40 years old in good health. Sequencing used memory CD4+ T cells sorted from blood. Subset given: CD45RA-negative fraction. This chain's CDR3 is CASSYAVSYEQYF. CDR3 nucleotide sequence: TGTGCCAGCAGTTACGCAGTCTCCTACGAGCAGTACTTC.